This is a list of T cell receptor beta chains from one sample in a study of lymphopenia after photon versus proton radiotherapy. The repertoire was sequenced with immunoSEQ multiplex PCR; TCRdb's copy has only in-frame clones and lacks some. In the table there are about 50,000 clones, 92% of which are singletons. Specimen: peripheral blood, collected from a patient treated with photon-based radiotherapy. The receptors originated from a woman between 35 and 50 years old with cholangiocarcinoma. Each CDR3 is given with its conserved first and last residue. A D gene is named only where the DNA matches it firmly. Not all rows give a size; the values are once, few, many and, for expanded clones, a class.

length: 14
J: TRBJ2-7
V: TRBV2
size: -
D: TRBD2
DNA: TGTGCCAGCAGAGCCGGGACTACCCACTACGAGCAGTACTTC
CDR3: CASRAGTTHYEQYF

length: 17
J: TRBJ1-1
V: TRBV4-3
size: -
D: TRBD1
DNA: TGCGCCAGCAGCCAAGAGTCCGGGACAGTCAGTAACACTGAAGCTTTCTTT
CDR3: CASSQESGTVSNTEAFF

length: 14
J: TRBJ2-7
V: TRBV6-1
size: -
D: -
DNA: TGTGCCAGCAGTGAAGTGGGGTCGAGCTACGAGCAGTACTTC
CDR3: CASSEVGSSYEQYF

length: 13
J: TRBJ1-1
V: TRBV28
size: -
D: -
DNA: TGTGCCAGCAGTATTCCAAGGAACACTGAAGCTTTCTTT
CDR3: CASSIPRNTEAFF

length: 16
J: TRBJ2-7
V: TRBV18
size: -
D: -
DNA: TGTGCCAGCTCACCACAAGGAGGGGGGAGCTCCTACGAGCAGTACTTC
CDR3: CASSPQGGGSSYEQYF

length: 15
J: TRBJ2-7
V: TRBV27
size: -
D: -
DNA: TGTGCCAGCAGCCCCGCCCCCGGGGGAAGGAAAGAGCAGTACTTC
CDR3: CASSPAPGGRKEQYF

length: 15
J: TRBJ1-3
V: TRBV7-8
size: -
D: -
DNA: TGTGCCAGCAGCCCCTGGGACACCTCTGGAAACACCATATATTTT
CDR3: CASSPWDTSGNTIYF

length: 15
J: TRBJ1-5
V: TRBV6-5
size: -
D: TRBD1
DNA: TGTGCCAGCAGTTCGGGACAGGGAGCCCCATTGCCCCAGCATTTT
CDR3: CASSSGQGAPLPQHF

length: 15
J: TRBJ2-5
V: TRBV28
size: few
D: TRBD1
DNA: TGTGCCAGCACTTCCTACAGGGGAAAGGGAGAGACCCAGTACTTC
CDR3: CASTSYRGKGETQYF

length: 13
J: TRBJ2-7
V: TRBV6-5
size: -
D: -
DNA: TGTGCCAGCAGTTACTCGACAGTGGGCGAGCAGTACTTC
CDR3: CASSYSTVGEQYF

length: 15
J: TRBJ2-7
V: TRBV10-3
size: -
D: TRBD1
DNA: TGTGCCATCAGTGAGGGGACAGGGGCGACCTACGAGCAGTACTTC
CDR3: CAISEGTGATYEQYF

length: 15
J: TRBJ1-1
V: TRBV6-6
size: -
D: -
DNA: TGTGCCAGCAGTTACTCCCGGACACGGAACACTGAAGCTTTCTTT
CDR3: CASSYSRTRNTEAFF

length: 18
J: TRBJ1-4
V: TRBV25-1
size: -
D: -
DNA: TGTGCCAGCAGTGAGGGGGGATGGGCTGGCGGAGTTAATGAAAAACTGTTTTTT
CDR3: CASSEGGWAGGVNEKLFF

length: 15
J: TRBJ1-4
V: TRBV10-2
size: -
D: -
DNA: TGCGCCAGCAGTGAGTCGCCAGCAACTAATGAAAAACTGTTTTTT
CDR3: CASSESPATNEKLFF

length: 11
J: TRBJ2-1
V: TRBV6-1
size: -
D: -
DNA: TGTGCCAGCAGCACCGGGAGTGAGCAGTTCTTC
CDR3: CASSTGSEQFF

length: 14
J: TRBJ1-5
V: TRBV6-5
size: -
D: -
DNA: TGTGCCAGCAGCCCAGAACAGGGAGGACAGCCCCAGCATTTT
CDR3: CASSPEQGGQPQHF

length: 14
J: TRBJ1-5
V: TRBV2
size: -
D: -
DNA: TGTGCCAGCAGGGAGACAGCGGTAGGGCAGCCCCAGCATTTT
CDR3: CASRETAVGQPQHF

length: 16
J: TRBJ2-1
V: TRBV4-2
size: -
D: TRBD2
DNA: TGTGCCAGCAGCCAAGACCCGGCGGGAGGGCCCAATGAGCAGTTCTTC
CDR3: CASSQDPAGGPNEQFF

length: 12
J: TRBJ1-1
V: TRBV28
size: once
D: TRBD1
DNA: TGTGCCAGCAGTCTGGGACAGGGGAAAGCTTTCTTT
CDR3: CASSLGQGKAFF

length: 14
J: TRBJ1-1
V: TRBV7-3
size: -
D: -
DNA: TGTGCCAGCAGCTCAACCGGGGCCAACACTGAAGCTTTCTTT
CDR3: CASSSTGANTEAFF

length: 14
J: TRBJ2-7
V: TRBV18
size: -
D: -
DNA: TGTGCCAGCCTCCCAACAGGGTCTCCTTACGAGCAGTACTTC
CDR3: CASLPTGSPYEQYF

length: 13
J: TRBJ1-2
V: TRBV29-1
size: few
D: -
DNA: TGCAGCGTTGAAGAATGGGGGGCTGGTGGCTACACCTTC
CDR3: CSVEEWGAGGYTF

length: 15
J: TRBJ2-3
V: TRBV13
size: -
D: TRBD2
DNA: TGTGCCAGCAGCTTTGGGGGGGACTTCACAGATACGCAGTATTTT
CDR3: CASSFGGDFTDTQYF

length: 15
J: TRBJ1-5
V: TRBV28
size: -
D: -
DNA: TGTGCCAGCACCTTAGGAGGAAACTTGGATCAGCCCCAGCATTTT
CDR3: CASTLGGNLDQPQHF

length: 15
J: TRBJ2-3
V: TRBV9
size: -
D: -
DNA: TGTGCCAGCAGCGCCGAGGGGGGGCAATCAGATACGCAGTATTTT
CDR3: CASSAEGGQSDTQYF

length: 14
J: TRBJ1-2
V: TRBV5-8
size: -
D: TRBD1
DNA: TGTGCCAGCAGCCCCCAAACAGGGGGCTATGGCTACACCTTC
CDR3: CASSPQTGGYGYTF

length: 16
J: TRBJ2-3
V: TRBV7-3
size: -
D: TRBD2
DNA: TGTGCCAGCAGCTTAACCCCGGGACTAGGCACAGATACGCAGTATTTT
CDR3: CASSLTPGLGTDTQYF

length: 15
J: TRBJ1-5
V: TRBV5-8
size: -
D: -
DNA: TGTGCCAGCAGCTCAGCCGGGGCTGGCAATCAGCCCCAGCATTTT
CDR3: CASSSAGAGNQPQHF

length: 14
J: TRBJ1-1
V: TRBV5-4
size: -
D: -
DNA: TGTGCCAGCAGCTTGACAGACATGAACACTGAAGCTTTCTTT
CDR3: CASSLTDMNTEAFF

length: 16
J: TRBJ1-2
V: TRBV25-1
size: once
D: -
DNA: TGTGCCAGCAGTGAATCCGACGCCCGGATTGGCGATGGCTACACCTTC
CDR3: CASSESDARIGDGYTF

length: 15
J: TRBJ2-7
V: TRBV6-5
size: -
D: -
DNA: TGTGCCAGCACCCACGGCGGGGGCCCAAACTACGAGCAGTACTTC
CDR3: CASTHGGGPNYEQYF

length: 15
J: TRBJ1-2
V: TRBV4-2
size: -
D: TRBD1
DNA: TGTGCCAGCAGTCCAATTGGGACAGGTACCTATGGCTACACCTTC
CDR3: CASSPIGTGTYGYTF

length: 11
J: TRBJ2-5
V: TRBV30
size: -
D: TRBD2
DNA: TGTGCCTGGGGACTAGTCGAGACCCAGTACTTC
CDR3: CAWGLVETQYF

length: 13
J: TRBJ2-1
V: TRBV7-2
size: -
D: -
DNA: TGTGCCAGCAGCTCGCGGGACTACAATGAGCAGTTCTTC
CDR3: CASSSRDYNEQFF

length: 16
J: TRBJ1-5
V: TRBV5-6
size: -
D: TRBD1
DNA: TGTGCCAGCAGCGTCGAACAGGGGGGTGTATTTCAGCCCCAGCATTTT
CDR3: CASSVEQGGVFQPQHF

length: 13
J: TRBJ2-7
V: TRBV27
size: -
D: -
DNA: TGTGCCAGCAGTTTATCTAACGGCTACGAGCAGTACTTC
CDR3: CASSLSNGYEQYF

length: 13
J: TRBJ2-7
V: TRBV6-5
size: -
D: TRBD1
DNA: TGTGCCAGCAGAAGGGACAGCTACTACGAGCAGTACTTC
CDR3: CASRRDSYYEQYF

length: 15
J: TRBJ2-6
V: TRBV6-5
size: -
D: -
DNA: TGTGCCAGCAGTTTCGGACGATCCGGGGCCAACGTCCTGACTTTC
CDR3: CASSFGRSGANVLTF

length: 13
J: TRBJ2-3
V: TRBV27
size: -
D: -
DNA: TGTGCCAGCAGTTTAATGGCGTCAGATACGCAGTATTTT
CDR3: CASSLMASDTQYF

length: 12
J: TRBJ1-5
V: TRBV7-9
size: -
D: -
DNA: TGTGCCAGCACCTCCGGGGGGCGTCCCCAGCATTTT
CDR3: CASTSGGRPQHF

length: 14
J: TRBJ1-5
V: TRBV5-1
size: -
D: -
DNA: TGCGCCAGCAGCTTGACAGGGACTAATCAGCCCCAGCATTTT
CDR3: CASSLTGTNQPQHF

length: 13
J: TRBJ1-1
V: TRBV7-8
size: -
D: -
DNA: TGTGCCAGCAGCGTCCGGGACGGCACTGAAGCTTTCTTT
CDR3: CASSVRDGTEAFF

length: 13
J: TRBJ1-1
V: TRBV28
size: -
D: -
DNA: TGTGCCAGCAGTTTTTCGGGGGGCACTGAAGCTTTCTTT
CDR3: CASSFSGGTEAFF

length: 12
J: TRBJ2-7
V: TRBV11-2
size: -
D: TRBD1
DNA: TGTGCCAGCAGCTGGGGGACAGCCGAGCAGTACTTC
CDR3: CASSWGTAEQYF

length: 15
J: TRBJ1-6
V: TRBV27
size: -
D: -
DNA: TGTGCCAGCAGGGGGGGGGTAGGGGCCGGTTCACCCCTCCACTTT
CDR3: CASRGGVGAGSPLHF

length: 11
J: TRBJ2-5
V: TRBV2
size: -
D: -
DNA: TGTGCCAGCAAGATCCAAGAGACCCAGTACTTC
CDR3: CASKIQETQYF

length: 14
J: TRBJ2-1
V: TRBV19
size: once
D: -
DNA: TGTGCCCTAGATAGTGGCTTCTCCTACAATGAGCAGTTCTTC
CDR3: CALDSGFSYNEQFF

length: 17
J: TRBJ2-6
V: TRBV7-2
size: -
D: -
DNA: TGTGCCAGCAGCTCATTACTGAGCTCGGGAGGGGCCAACGTCCTGACTTTC
CDR3: CASSSLLSSGGANVLTF

length: 15
J: TRBJ2-3
V: TRBV7-3
size: -
D: TRBD1
DNA: TGTGCCAGCAGCTCCGGGACAGGGCTCACAGATACGCAGTATTTT
CDR3: CASSSGTGLTDTQYF

length: 14
J: TRBJ2-2
V: TRBV6-5
size: -
D: -
DNA: TGTGCCAGCAGGGGATTGTGGGGACACGGGGAGCTGTTTTTT
CDR3: CASRGLWGHGELFF

length: 15
J: TRBJ1-6
V: TRBV5-1
size: -
D: TRBD1
DNA: TGCGCCAGCAGCTTAGAGGGACAGAATAATTCACCCCTCCACTTT
CDR3: CASSLEGQNNSPLHF

length: 13
J: TRBJ2-5
V: TRBV6-1
size: -
D: TRBD2
DNA: TGTGCCAGCAGTGAACGGGAGGGGGAGACCCAGTACTTC
CDR3: CASSEREGETQYF

length: 14
J: TRBJ2-3
V: TRBV13
size: -
D: TRBD1
DNA: TGTGCCAGCAGCTCCAGACAGGGCTCTTATACGCAGTATTTT
CDR3: CASSSRQGSYTQYF

length: 17
J: TRBJ1-1
V: TRBV7-6
size: -
D: -
DNA: TGTGCCAGCAGCTCTAGACCGGGCCCAGATTTGAACACTGAAGCTTTCTTT
CDR3: CASSSRPGPDLNTEAFF

length: 14
J: TRBJ2-6
V: TRBV2
size: -
D: -
DNA: TGTGCCAGCAAAGAGACCTCTGGGGCCAACGTCCTGACTTTC
CDR3: CASKETSGANVLTF

length: 15
J: TRBJ1-6
V: TRBV4-3
size: -
D: -
DNA: TGCGCCAGCAGCGCGGCCCCGGACCTCTATTCACCCCTCCACTTT
CDR3: CASSAAPDLYSPLHF